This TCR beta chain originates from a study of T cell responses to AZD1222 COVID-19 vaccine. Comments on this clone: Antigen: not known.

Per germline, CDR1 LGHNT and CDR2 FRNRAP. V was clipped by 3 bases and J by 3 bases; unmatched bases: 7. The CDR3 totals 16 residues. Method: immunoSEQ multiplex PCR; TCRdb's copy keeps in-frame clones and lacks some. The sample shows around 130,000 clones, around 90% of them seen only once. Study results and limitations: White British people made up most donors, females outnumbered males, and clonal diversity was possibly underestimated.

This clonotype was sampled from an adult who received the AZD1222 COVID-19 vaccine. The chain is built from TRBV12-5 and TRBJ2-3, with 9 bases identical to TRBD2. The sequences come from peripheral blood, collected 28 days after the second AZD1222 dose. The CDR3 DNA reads TGTGCTAGTGGTTTAGGTAGCGGGGGCCCAACAGATACGCAGTATTTT. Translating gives CASGLGSGGPTDTQYF.